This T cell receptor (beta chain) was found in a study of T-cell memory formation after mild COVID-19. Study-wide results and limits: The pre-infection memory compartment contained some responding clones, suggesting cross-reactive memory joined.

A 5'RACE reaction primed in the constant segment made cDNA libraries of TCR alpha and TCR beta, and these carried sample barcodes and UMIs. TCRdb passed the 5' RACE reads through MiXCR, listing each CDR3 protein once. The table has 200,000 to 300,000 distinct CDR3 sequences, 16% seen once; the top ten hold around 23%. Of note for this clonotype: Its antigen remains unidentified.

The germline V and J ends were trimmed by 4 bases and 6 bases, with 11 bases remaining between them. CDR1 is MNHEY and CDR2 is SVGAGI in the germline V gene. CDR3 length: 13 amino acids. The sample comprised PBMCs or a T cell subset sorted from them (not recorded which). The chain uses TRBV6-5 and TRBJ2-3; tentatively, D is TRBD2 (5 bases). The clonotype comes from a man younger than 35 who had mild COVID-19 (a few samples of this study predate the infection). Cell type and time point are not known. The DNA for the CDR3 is TGTGCCAGCAGTTTGAGGGCTTTGGATACGCAGTATTTT. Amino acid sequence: CASSLRALDTQYF.